These T cell receptor beta chains were read from a single sample in a study of cytomegalovirus exposure and HLA in healthy donors. The data were produced by immunoSEQ multiplex PCR, yet TCRdb's version contains in-frame clones alone and is incomplete. The sample has around 150,000 clones, under 90% seen once. The specimen sequenced was PBMCs. These receptors were collected from a man aged 18 to 29 in good health and CMV-seropositive. The CDR3 runs from the conserved cysteine through the conserved F or W. The order of the fields is V gene, J gene, CDR3 protein.

>TRBV5-6|TRBJ2-7
CASSFRAGLYSYEQYF
>TRBV15|TRBJ1-1
CATSEGAYTEAFF
>TRBV19|TRBJ2-4
CASSRTGRDKNIQYF
>TRBV5-1|TRBJ2-1
CASSFLPAVAQGMAYNEQFF
>TRBV13|TRBJ2-1
CASIPGQGASYEQFF
>TRBV6-5|TRBJ1-5
CASSYNSNQPQHF
>TRBV5-3|TRBJ2-6
CARSPGTGLSPGANVLTF
>TRBV29-1|TRBJ2-4
CSVAESPNIQYF
>TRBV19|TRBJ1-1
CASSIDASVRGQNTEAFF
>TRBV5-6|TRBJ2-7
CASSPGSYEQYF
>TRBV9|TRBJ2-2
CASSVGGTGGAPGELFF
>TRBV11-2|TRBJ2-4
CASSPSTSATKNIQYF
>TRBV14|TRBJ2-1
CASSQARAGGPLDEQFF
>TRBV6-5|TRBJ1-1
CASSYRGEAFF
>TRBV6-5|TRBJ1-5
CASSHRTGNQPQHF
>TRBV5-1|TRBJ2-5
CASSLEGQGQETQYF
>TRBV7-7|TRBJ2-5
CASSLVGTGEETQYF
>TRBV7-3|TRBJ2-1
CASSLQQGPEQFF
>TRBV6-5|TRBJ2-7
CASSSGGRAYEQYF
>TRBV4-1|TRBJ2-6
CASSQERVMSGLVSGANVLTF
>TRBV28|TRBJ2-2
CASSLFRVNTGELFF
>TRBV18|TRBJ2-7
CASSPRENRVSYEQYF
>TRBV25-1|TRBJ2-1
CASSPQGLAFNEQFF
>TRBV7-2|TRBJ2-7
CASSSYKRDFSEQYF
>TRBV28|TRBJ2-7
CASRPSGSTYEQYF
>TRBV30|TRBJ2-5
CVWSGQVGETQYF
>TRBV10-2|TRBJ2-7
CASKRLAGDYEQYF
>TRBV5-8|TRBJ1-2
CASSPRDRGLGGYTF
>TRBV4-1|TRBJ1-1
CASSQLKDRTNTEAFF
>TRBV7-6|TRBJ2-3
CASSLESSGTDTQYF
>TRBV27|TRBJ2-1
CASSWGRAGGNEQFF
>TRBV27|TRBJ2-2
CATRGGTGITGELFF
>TRBV18|TRBJ2-3
CASTRTSGGTDTQYF
>TRBV19|TRBJ1-5
CASRWDRGFGQPQHF
>TRBV2|TRBJ2-3
CASKRLAGALDTQYF
>TRBV23-1|TRBJ2-7
CASSLAGPYEQYF
>TRBV7-8|TRBJ2-3
CASSLATLHSTDTQYF
>TRBV27|TRBJ2-1
CARKDPRDWSYNEQFF
>TRBV19|TRBJ2-1
CASSPDRGNEQFF
>TRBV7-8|TRBJ2-1
CASSSSTSGYNEQFF
>TRBV14|TRBJ2-7
CASSQDSGVLSYEQYF
>TRBV19|TRBJ2-3
CASSKRTSGREDTQYF
>TRBV5-1|TRBJ2-2
CASSPGAGLTGELFF
>TRBV11-3|TRBJ2-1
CASSSYDRGNEQFF
>TRBV5-1|TRBJ2-2
CASSSSGTGATGELFF
>TRBV27|TRBJ1-4
CASSLRGLGEKLFF
>TRBV5-3|TRBJ2-7
CARSVPRGGSYEQYF
>TRBV10-3|TRBJ2-7
CAISDGLASPYEQYF